The entry that follows covers one T cell receptor (beta chain) sequence. Its cognate antigen is unknown. Sequenced by immunoSEQ multiplex PCR; TCRdb stores in-frame clones only, minus some. The table lists about 86,000 clones, 88% of them singletons. The source of the sample is a study of T cell responses to AZD1222 COVID-19 vaccine. Study-wide results and limits: Donors, mostly white British, included more females; clonal diversity was possibly underestimated. Spike-wide vaccine-associated CD4 TCRs dominated at 160-218 and 743-854. Vaccination with two AZD1222 doses was followed by a rise in Spike-specific TCR breadth and depth. Among spike-specific TCRs, nearly half reportedly target unmutated variant regions.

The CDR3 is 15 residues long. The junction had 8 bases not matched to a gene; V was cut back by 4 bases and J by 7 bases. Looked up from germline, CDR1 is SGHTS and CDR2 is YDEGEE. This rearrangement joins TRBV5-8 to TRBJ1-4; 9 bases align to TRBD1. Sample: peripheral blood, taken 28 days after the second AZD1222 dose. The clonotype was recovered from an adult who received the AZD1222 COVID-19 vaccine. CDR3 sequence reads: CASSVPQGAAEKLFF. The CDR3 DNA follows: TGTGCCAGCAGCGTACCACAGGGGGCGGCTGAAAAACTGTTTTTT.